Reported below is one T cell receptor beta chain. The antigen is unknown. Only in-frame clones appear in the TCRdb table, and some are missing; sequencing was by immunoSEQ multiplex PCR. The table lists more than 2,000,000 clones, just over 90% of them singletons. V lost 1 base to trimming and J lost 2 bases, with 12 bases between them. The CDR3 totals 16 residues. Germline CDR1 and CDR2: SGHAT and FQNNGV. The data originate from a study of shared clonotypes between healthy human individuals. Whole-study findings and limits: Memory subsets had estimated richness that was generally smaller than that of naive subsets. Clonotypes that were shared across four donors made up around 5% of naive CD4 clonotypes.

Sequenced input: naive CD4+ T cells sorted from blood. Specified subset: CD45RA+ positively selected. This receptor was taken from a man aged 18 to 29 in good health. This chain connects TRBV11-2 to TRBJ2-1; tentative D call: TRBD1 (5 bases). The CDR3: CASSLVGPAPYNEQFF. DNA for the CDR3: TGTGCCAGCAGCTTAGTGGGGCCGGCTCCCTACAATGAGCAGTTCTTC.